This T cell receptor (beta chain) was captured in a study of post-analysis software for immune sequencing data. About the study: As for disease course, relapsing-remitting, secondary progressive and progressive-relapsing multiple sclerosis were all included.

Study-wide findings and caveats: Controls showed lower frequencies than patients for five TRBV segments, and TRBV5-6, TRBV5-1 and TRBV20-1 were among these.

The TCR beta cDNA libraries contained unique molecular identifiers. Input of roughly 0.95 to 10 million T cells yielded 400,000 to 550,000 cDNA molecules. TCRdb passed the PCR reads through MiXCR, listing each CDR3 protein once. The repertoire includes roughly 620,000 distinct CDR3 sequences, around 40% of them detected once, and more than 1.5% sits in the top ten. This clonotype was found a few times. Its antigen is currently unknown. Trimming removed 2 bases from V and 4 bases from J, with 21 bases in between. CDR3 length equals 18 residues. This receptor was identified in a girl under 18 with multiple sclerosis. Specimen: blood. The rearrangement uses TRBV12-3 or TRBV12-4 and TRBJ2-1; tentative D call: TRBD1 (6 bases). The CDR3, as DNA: TGTGCCAGCAGTTTAACTCACCTGGGGGCCCCTGAATACAATGAGCAGTTCTTC. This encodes CASSLTHLGAPEYNEQFF.